These T cell receptor beta chains were read from a single sample in a study of cytomegalovirus exposure and HLA in healthy donors. Sequencing used immunoSEQ multiplex PCR; TCRdb keeps in-frame clones, though not all of them. The sample yields some 170,000 clones, about four fifths seen once. Sequences were obtained from PBMCs. The receptors were gathered from a woman aged 18-29 years in good health and CMV-seropositive. CDR3s include the opening cysteine and the closing phenylalanine or tryptophan. The order of the fields is CDR3 DNA, CDR3 protein, J gene, clone size, D gene, V gene. A D gene is named only where the DNA matches it firmly. Not every row has a clone size; where given, it reads once, few, many or a size class.

TGCGCCAGCAGCCGCGATTACAGGGGCCAAGAGACCCAGTACTTC | CASSRDYRGQETQYF | TRBJ2-5 | NA | TRBD1 | TRBV5-1
TGTGCCAGCAGCTTAGAGAGGGAACTCGGCTACACCTTC | CASSLERELGYTF | TRBJ1-2 | few | NA | TRBV11-2
TGCGCCAGCAGCTGGACAGGGAACATGAACACTGAAGCTTTCTTT | CASSWTGNMNTEAFF | TRBJ1-1 | NA | TRBD1 | TRBV5-1
TGCGCCAGCAGCCAAGGAGCGGGGGCCTACAATGAGCAGTTCTTC | CASSQGAGAYNEQFF | TRBJ2-1 | NA | TRBD2 | TRBV4-1
TGCGCCAGCAGCCCCTCCCGTATCACAGATACGCAGTATTTT | CASSPSRITDTQYF | TRBJ2-3 | NA | NA | TRBV4-3
TGTGCCTGGAGTAACGGGGGCAATCAGCCCCAGCATTTT | CAWSNGGNQPQHF | TRBJ1-5 | NA | NA | TRBV30
TGTGCCAGCAGTTTAGAGCTCACCACCGGGGAGCTGTTTTTT | CASSLELTTGELFF | TRBJ2-2 | NA | NA | TRBV28
TGCGCCAGCAGCACCCAACCGGGGGGGTGGTTCACTGAAGCTTTCTTT | CASSTQPGGWFTEAFF | TRBJ1-1 | NA | NA | TRBV5-1
TGTGCCAGCACCAATACGGGCAGGGCTCCCGGGGAGCTGTTTTTT | CASTNTGRAPGELFF | TRBJ2-2 | NA | NA | TRBV11-1
TGTGCCAGCAGCTCCACCGGGACAGATAACTATGGCTACACCTTC | CASSSTGTDNYGYTF | TRBJ1-2 | NA | TRBD1 | TRBV6-5
TGTGCCAGCAGTAAACAGGGGACCACTGAAGCTTTCTTT | CASSKQGTTEAFF | TRBJ1-1 | NA | TRBD1 | TRBV6-5
TGTGCCAGCAGTGAATTAAGGGACAGGGACTCACCCCTCCACTTT | CASSELRDRDSPLHF | TRBJ1-6 | NA | TRBD1 | TRBV25-1
TGCGCCAGCAGTGAGGCCGGTTGGGAGACCCAGTACTTC | CASSEAGWETQYF | TRBJ2-5 | NA | NA | TRBV10-2
TGTGTCAGAAGCGTAGGGGGGCCTGAAGCTTTCTTT | CVRSVGGPEAFF | TRBJ1-1 | few | NA | TRBV7-5
TGCGCCAGCAGCTTGGACCTTGGGCAGTCTATAAACATTCAGTACTTC | CASSLDLGQSINIQYF | TRBJ2-4 | NA | NA | TRBV5-1
TGTGCCAGCACCGAGGCGTATGGCACCGGGGAGCTGTTTTTT | CASTEAYGTGELFF | TRBJ2-2 | NA | NA | TRBV7-9
TGTGCCAGCGGATACAGGGGTGGGGGTTCACCCCTCCACTTT | CASGYRGGGSPLHF | TRBJ1-6 | NA | TRBD1 | TRBV28
TGCGCCAGCAGTGAGGACAGCTCCTACGAGCAGTACTTC | CASSEDSSYEQYF | TRBJ2-7 | NA | NA | TRBV10-2
TGCGCCAGCAGCTTGGAGGACTTCAACTACGAGCAGTACTTC | CASSLEDFNYEQYF | TRBJ2-7 | NA | NA | TRBV5-1
TGTGCCAGCAGTGACGGCGGGCGGAACCAGGCCTACGAGCAGTACTTC | CASSDGGRNQAYEQYF | TRBJ2-7 | NA | NA | TRBV5-4
TGTGCCAGCAGCTTAAGTCTAGCGGCGACTGAGCAGTTCTTC | CASSLSLAATEQFF | TRBJ2-1 | NA | TRBD2 | TRBV7-2
TGCGCCAGCAGCCACCAGGGGGTTGGGACCAATGAAAAACTGTTTTTT | CASSHQGVGTNEKLFF | TRBJ1-4 | once | TRBD1 | TRBV4-3
TGTGCCAGCAGCTTAGGGGACAGGGATTCATACAATGAGCAGTTCTTC | CASSLGDRDSYNEQFF | TRBJ2-1 | NA | TRBD1 | TRBV7-2
TGTGCCAGCAGCTTACTGACAGGTCCAGAAGGGGCCTATGGCTACACCTTC | CASSLLTGPEGAYGYTF | TRBJ1-2 | NA | NA | TRBV11-2
TGTGCCAGCACCCCCTTGGGGGCTAGCACAGATACGCAGTATTTT | CASTPLGASTDTQYF | TRBJ2-3 | few | NA | TRBV4-2
TGCGCCAGCAGTGAAGCGGGGGGGACGGAGACCCAGTACTTC | CASSEAGGTETQYF | TRBJ2-5 | NA | TRBD2 | TRBV10-1
TGTGCCAGCAGTGATCTAGCGGGGCTAGGTGAGCAGTTCTTC | CASSDLAGLGEQFF | TRBJ2-1 | NA | TRBD2 | TRBV6-1
TGTGCCAGCAGTGAATGGGGCTTCACAGATACGCAGTATTTT | CASSEWGFTDTQYF | TRBJ2-3 | NA | NA | TRBV6-1
TGTGCCAGCAGTTTTGATGAGTCTAAGCAGTACTTC | CASSFDESKQYF | TRBJ2-7 | NA | NA | TRBV6-5
TGTGCCTGGACCCCAGGGCATAATTCACCCCTCCACTTT | CAWTPGHNSPLHF | TRBJ1-6 | NA | NA | TRBV30
TGTGCCAGCTCGGAGATGGTTGACAGTCTCTCTGGAAACACCATATATTTT | CASSEMVDSLSGNTIYF | TRBJ1-3 | NA | NA | TRBV18
TGTGCCAGCGGGGGCATCGCGAACACCGGGGAGCTGTTTTTT | CASGGIANTGELFF | TRBJ2-2 | NA | NA | TRBV4-2
TGTGCCAGCAGTGCGGGGACAGGCTACGAGCAGTACTTC | CASSAGTGYEQYF | TRBJ2-7 | few | TRBD1 | TRBV6-5
TGTGCCAGCAGCTTAGAGCCAGCGGTAACCTACGAGCAGTACTTC | CASSLEPAVTYEQYF | TRBJ2-7 | NA | NA | TRBV7-2
TGTGCCAGCAGCTTAAGACAGGGGTATAGGACCGGGGAGCTGTTTTTT | CASSLRQGYRTGELFF | TRBJ2-2 | NA | TRBD1 | TRBV11-3
TGTGCCAGCAGCTTAGTCCTGGGGCTTAGCTCCTACGAGCAGTACTTC | CASSLVLGLSSYEQYF | TRBJ2-7 | NA | NA | TRBV7-9
TGTGCCAGCAGCTTGGAGGTCCTAGCGGGGGACTACGAGCAGTACTTC | CASSLEVLAGDYEQYF | TRBJ2-7 | NA | TRBD2 | TRBV5-5
TGTGCCAGCAGTTACGGACAGGGGGGGAACACCATATATTTT | CASSYGQGGNTIYF | TRBJ1-3 | few | TRBD1 | TRBV6-6
TGTGCCAGCAGCCCCTTTGAGAATCCTAACTATGGCTACACCTTC | CASSPFENPNYGYTF | TRBJ1-2 | NA | NA | TRBV6-6
TGTGCCAGCAGCCCCCAGGGACACGGCGGCTACACCTTC | CASSPQGHGGYTF | TRBJ1-2 | NA | NA | TRBV7-9
TGTGCCAGCTCGCCGGGACTAGCGGGTTACGAGCAGTACTTC | CASSPGLAGYEQYF | TRBJ2-7 | NA | TRBD2 | TRBV18
TGCGCCAGCAGCTTGGACGGGACAACTAGCACAGATACGCAGTATTTT | CASSLDGTTSTDTQYF | TRBJ2-3 | NA | NA | TRBV5-1
TGTGCCAGCAGAATACTAGCGGGGGGGATTAATGAGCAGTTCTTC | CASRILAGGINEQFF | TRBJ2-1 | NA | TRBD2 | TRBV2
TGTGCCAGCCGTAAGACGGAGGGAGGAGGGGAGACCCAGTACTTC | CASRKTEGGGETQYF | TRBJ2-5 | NA | NA | TRBV2
TGTGCCAGCAGCTTAGTCGCACTCTCTTCTGGCTACACCTTC | CASSLVALSSGYTF | TRBJ1-2 | NA | NA | TRBV7-9
TGTGCCACCAGCACAAACAGGGGGTCTGGGACCAATCAGCCCCAGCATTTT | CATSTNRGSGTNQPQHF | TRBJ1-5 | NA | TRBD1 | TRBV15
TGTGCCAGCAGTGAGACCGGGACAGCGAACACTGAAGCTTTCTTT | CASSETGTANTEAFF | TRBJ1-1 | NA | TRBD1 | TRBV2
TGTGCCTGGAGTGGGGTTCGCGGCTATGGCTACACCTTC | CAWSGVRGYGYTF | TRBJ1-2 | NA | NA | TRBV30
TGTGCCAGCAGCCGATTGGGTTACCCTAGCTCCTACAATGAGCAGTTCTTC | CASSRLGYPSSYNEQFF | TRBJ2-1 | NA | NA | TRBV7-9
TGTGCCAGCAGTGACGGGACAGGAGACTCTGGGGCCAACGTCCTGACTTTC | CASSDGTGDSGANVLTF | TRBJ2-6 | NA | TRBD1 | TRBV6-4
TGTGCCAGCAGCTTGTCGGGACTAGCGGGGGGCACAGATACGCAGTATTTT | CASSLSGLAGGTDTQYF | TRBJ2-3 | few | TRBD2 | TRBV11-2
TGTGCCACCCTAGCGGGGGGGCCCGGGGAGCTGTTTTTT | CATLAGGPGELFF | TRBJ2-2 | NA | TRBD2 | TRBV6-1
TGCGCCAGCAGCCCCTCAGGGACAGGGCCTCCCTACGAGCAGTACTTC | CASSPSGTGPPYEQYF | TRBJ2-7 | NA | TRBD1 | TRBV4-1
TGTGCCAGCAGCGTTCAAGCGGGGGGGAAATACAATGAGCAGTTCTTC | CASSVQAGGKYNEQFF | TRBJ2-1 | once | TRBD2 | TRBV2
TGTGCCAGCAGTGAGGAGGACAGGTCCTCTGGGGCCAACGGCCTGACTTTC | CASSEEDRSSGANGLTF | TRBJ2-6 | NA | TRBD1 | TRBV25-1
TGTGCCAGCAGTCGATCGACAGTGAGAGGTTCACCCCTCCACTTT | CASSRSTVRGSPLHF | TRBJ1-6 | NA | NA | TRBV2
TGTGCCATCAGTGAAGCACAGGGGATAAGCTCACCCCTCCACTTT | CAISEAQGISSPLHF | TRBJ1-6 | NA | TRBD1 | TRBV10-3